This paragraph reports one T cell receptor (beta chain). The data derive from a study of blood T cell repertoires in COVID-19. This CDR3 has 16 residues. CDR1 and CDR2 from the germline V gene are MNHNY and SVGAGI (reference sequence). V gave up 1 base and J gave up 3 bases, with 13 bases separating them. Using immunoSEQ multiplex PCR, the repertoire was profiled, and TCRdb retains in-frame clones only, with some absent. The repertoire holds about 220,000 clones, with around four fifths as singletons. The sequence was obtained from a young man with active or convalescent COVID-19. The genes are TRBV6-6 and TRBJ1-5; a possible D gene is TRBD1 (5 bases). Source material: peripheral blood. The CDR3 nucleotides are TGTGCCAGCAGTTACTTAGGGGAAAGCGACAATCAGCCCCAGCATTTT. Its protein is CASSYLGESDNQPQHF.